This T cell receptor (beta chain) was captured in a study of T cell responses to AZD1222 COVID-19 vaccine. This clone has just a few counts. Its antigen is as yet unknown. CDR1 and CDR2 (germline): GTSNPN, SVGIG (reference sequence). CDR3 length equals 13 residues. Trimming left V 1 base short and J 2 bases short, with 8 bases between. Here immunoSEQ multiplex PCR was the method, and the copy in TCRdb shows in-frame clones only, minus some. The sample lists roughly 120,000 clones, roughly 86% occurring once. Study observations and caveats: Reportedly, nearly half the spike-specific TCRs target unmutated variant regions. The number of AZD1222 recipients seropositive at baseline was only six. After the peak T cell response, and only then, were repertoires sampled. Spike-specific TCR depth and breadth grew after two AZD1222 doses.

This TCR was recovered from an adult in good health. The V call is TRBV30, the J call TRBJ1-2; D uncertain. This material consisted of peripheral blood, taken on day 0 of MenACWY control vaccination. The CDR3 DNA follows: TGTGCCTGGAGTGCCACTCTCAACTATGGCTACACCTTC. Its protein product is CAWSATLNYGYTF. The full variable domain, its missing parts supplied by reference TRBV30 and TRBJ1-2, is SQTIHQWPATLVQPVGSPLSLECTVEGTSNPNLYWYRQAAGRGLQLLFYSVGIGQISSEVPQNLSASRPQDRQFILSSKKLLLSDSGFYLCAWSATLNYGYTFGSGTRLTVV.